The rows below give T cell receptor beta chains drawn from one sample of a study of a mutant IDH1 vaccine in newly diagnosed glioma. No antigens are known for them. The method was immunoSEQ multiplex PCR; TCRdb's version includes in-frame clones alone and lacks a portion of them. Of around 66,000 clones in the sample, 80% were seen once. The sample here was PBMCs, taken from a glioma patient whose treatment included an IDH1 peptide vaccine. These receptors all come from a man between 45 and 60 years old with glioma. CDR3s include the opening cysteine and the closing phenylalanine or tryptophan. The D gene is left open where the match is weak. Size is stated for part of the rows, as once, few or many counts, or as a class when the clone is expanded.

v_call	d_call	clone_size	j_call	cdr3_aa	cdr3_nt
TRBV5-4	TRBD2	NA	TRBJ2-1	CASSFSGGYFNEQFF	TGTGCCAGCAGCTTTTCGGGAGGGTATTTTAATGAGCAGTTCTTC
TRBV11-1	NA	NA	TRBJ2-1	CASSLESAPPNEQFF	TGTGCCAGCAGCTTAGAGTCGGCCCCTCCTAATGAGCAGTTCTTC
TRBV27	TRBD1	NA	TRBJ1-1	CASSSQGQDTEAFF	TGTGCCAGCAGTTCACAGGGGCAGGACACTGAAGCTTTCTTT
TRBV7-2	NA	NA	TRBJ2-3	CASSLELASAADTQYF	TGTGCCAGCAGCTTAGAGTTGGCGTCAGCGGCAGATACGCAGTATTTT
TRBV5-6	NA	many	TRBJ1-5	CASSQGNSNQPQHF	TGTGCCAGCAGCCAGGGGAATAGCAATCAGCCCCAGCATTTT
TRBV5-4	TRBD2	NA	TRBJ2-3	CASSSRLAGDTQYF	TGTGCCAGCAGCTCCCGACTAGCGGGAGATACGCAGTATTTT
TRBV11-3	TRBD2	NA	TRBJ2-1	CASSRLAGEQFF	TGTGCCAGCAGCCGATTAGCGGGTGAGCAGTTCTTC
TRBV2	TRBD2	NA	TRBJ2-6	CASSLAGGRSGANVLTF	TGTGCCAGCAGCCTAGCGGGAGGGCGCTCTGGGGCCAACGTCCTGACTTTC
TRBV7-9	TRBD2	NA	TRBJ2-7	CASSFLAGGPPYEQYF	TGTGCCAGCAGCTTCCTAGCGGGAGGGCCCCCCTACGAGCAGTACTTC
TRBV9	NA	NA	TRBJ1-1	CASSTRPGGTEAFF	TGTGCCAGCAGCACCCGACCCGGCGGGACTGAAGCTTTCTTT
TRBV19	TRBD1	NA	TRBJ2-5	CASSPDRAGETQYF	TGTGCCAGTAGTCCGGACAGGGCTGGGGAGACCCAGTACTTC
TRBV29-1	TRBD1	few	TRBJ1-1	CSVEDPQGGTEAFF	TGCAGCGTTGAAGATCCGCAGGGGGGCACTGAAGCTTTCTTT
TRBV7-2	NA	NA	TRBJ2-1	CASSLNAGEQFF	TGTGCCAGCAGCTTAAATGCGGGGGAGCAGTTCTTC
TRBV4-1	NA	NA	TRBJ1-2	CASSQEEISRGRVSNYGYTF	TGCGCCAGCAGCCAAGAGGAGATCAGCAGGGGAAGAGTAAGTAACTATGGCTACACCTTC
TRBV7-2	TRBD2	NA	TRBJ2-5	CASSRAGPSSETQYF	TGTGCCAGCAGTCGAGCGGGACCCTCAAGTGAGACCCAGTACTTC
TRBV2	NA	NA	TRBJ1-6	CASREAAYNSPLHF	TGTGCCAGCAGGGAGGCCGCGTATAATTCACCCCTCCACTTT
TRBV9	TRBD2	NA	TRBJ2-3	CASSEHGRAADTQYF	TGTGCCAGCAGCGAGCACGGGAGGGCCGCAGATACGCAGTATTTT
TRBV19	NA	NA	TRBJ2-2	CASSKTSSVAGELFF	TGTGCCAGTAGTAAGACTAGTAGCGTCGCCGGGGAGCTGTTTTTT
TRBV10-3	NA	NA	TRBJ1-1	CAISGGTHMNTEAFF	TGTGCCATCAGTGGGGGGACCCACATGAACACTGAAGCTTTCTTT
TRBV30	TRBD2	NA	TRBJ2-7	CAWSLAGGYEQYF	TGTGCCTGGAGCCTAGCGGGGGGTTACGAGCAGTACTTC
TRBV6-1	NA	NA	TRBJ2-3	CASINSRVGVDTQYF	TGTGCCAGCATTAATTCCCGGGTGGGGGTCGATACGCAGTATTTT
TRBV6-4	TRBD1	NA	TRBJ1-6	CASSDSGGKNSPLHF	TGTGCCAGCAGTGACTCAGGGGGCAAAAATTCACCCCTCCACTTT
TRBV6-1	TRBD1	once	TRBJ2-7	CASSGQGDYEQYF	TGTGCCAGCAGTGGACAGGGCGACTACGAGCAGTACTTC
TRBV30	NA	NA	TRBJ2-3	CAWMDTRPWSIDTQYF	TGTGCCTGGATGGATACTCGACCTTGGAGCATAGATACGCAGTATTTT
TRBV9	NA	NA	TRBJ2-2	CASSATRGRNTGELFF	TGTGCCAGCAGTGCTACCCGGGGGAGGAACACCGGGGAGCTGTTTTTT
TRBV18	NA	NA	TRBJ2-3	CASSPPSGSEAQYF	TGTGCCAGCTCACCACCCAGCGGGTCGGAGGCGCAGTATTTT
TRBV7-9	NA	once	TRBJ1-2	CASSLSTGGDGYTF	TGTGCCAGCAGCTTATCAACCGGGGGAGATGGCTACACCTTC
TRBV5-5	TRBD1	once	TRBJ2-2	CASSFPGQGGTGELFF	TGTGCCAGCAGCTTTCCGGGACAGGGAGGGACCGGGGAGCTGTTTTTT
TRBV6-5	NA	NA	TRBJ1-2	CASSRGRGGSYGYTF	TGTGCCAGCAGTCGGGGGCGAGGTGGCAGCTATGGCTACACCTTC